These 24 T cell receptor beta chains were all obtained from the same sample, sequenced in a study of a mutant IDH1 vaccine in newly diagnosed glioma. Method: immunoSEQ multiplex PCR; TCRdb's copy keeps in-frame clones and lacks some. The sample gives around 46,000 clones, around 80% of which show up once; roughly 5.6% is in the top ten. Time point: week 5, during vaccination. It was 300 ug of mutant IDH1 20-mer peptide that made up each vaccine dose, given with topical imiquimod. These receptors' targets are unknown. The starting material was PBMCs, obtained from a glioma patient whose treatment included an IDH1 peptide vaccine. Receptors originate from a man between 45 and 60 years old with glioma.

This clone was seen repeatedly, ten times or more. The chain joins TRBV4-1 to TRBJ2-7; D possibly corresponds to TRBD1 (5 bases). Looked up from germline, CDR1 is MGHRA and CDR2 is YSYEKL. The V end lost 5 bases, the J end lost 6 bases, and 14 bases lay between the germline ends. CDR3 length: 13 amino acids. CDR3 sequence: CASSVYPGSEQYF. CDR3 in DNA: TGCGCCAGCAGCGTTTACCCAGGGTCCGAGCAGTACTTC.

The gene calls are TRBV19 and TRBJ1-1; D gene unclear. The length of the CDR3 is 15 residues. The V gene's germline CDR1 is LNHDA and CDR2 SQIVND (reference sequence). V gave up 0 bases and J gave up 5 bases, with 13 bases separating them. Here the CDR3 DNA reads TGTGCCAGTAGTATAGATGCCCACCAATTAACTGAAGCTTTCTTT. Encoded protein: CASSIDAHQLTEAFF. The complete variable domain, with remaining parts taken from reference TRBV19 and TRBJ1-1, reads DGGITQSPKYLFRKEGQNVTLSCEQNLNHDAMYWYRQDPGQGLRLIYYSQIVNDFQKGDIAEGYSVSREKKESFPLTVTSAQKNPTAFYLCASSIDAHQLTEAFFGQGTRLTVV.

This chain connects TRBV5-1 to TRBJ2-1; no clear D. The CDR3 runs to 15 residues. V was pared by 1 base and J by 0 bases, with 8 bases between. Germline V lookup: CDR1 SGHRS, CDR2 YFSETQ. The CDR3 bases are TGCGCCAGCAGCTTGACAGCCAGCTCCTACAATGAGCAGTTCTTC. Translating it yields CASSLTASSYNEQFF.

The V gene is TRBV4-3, the J gene TRBJ1-5; D is possibly TRBD1 (5 bases). This CDR3 is 15 amino acids long. From germline, CDR1 is LGHNA and CDR2 YSLEER. The V gene lost 1 base and the J gene lost 7 bases, with 14 bases spanning the gap. Here the CDR3 reads CASSQVGGSGQPQHF. DNA for the CDR3: TGCGCCAGCAGCCAAGTGGGGGGGTCAGGGCAGCCCCAGCATTTT.

The chain employs TRBV9 and TRBJ1-3, with D uncertain. The germline V gene encodes CDR1 SGDLS and CDR2 YYNGEE. CDR3 size: 12 residues. V was shortened by 2 bases and J by 4 bases, with 4 bases between the two germline ends. The CDR3 loop reads CASSVGGNTIYF. The CDR3, as DNA: TGTGCCAGCAGCGTTGGAGGAAACACCATATATTTT.

The chain employs TRBV5-1 and TRBJ2-5, with D possibly being TRBD2 (6 bases). This CDR3 is built from 15 residues. The V end was cut by 0 bases, the J end by 1 base, with 10 bases between. Germline V gene lookup returns CDR1 SGHRS and CDR2 YFSETQ. The CDR3 DNA sequence: TGCGCCAGCAGCTTGGAAGTCGGGGGCCAAGAGACCCAGTACTTC. It codes for CASSLEVGGQETQYF.

The CDR3 DNA is TGTGCCAGCAGCCAGGGTGTGTACTACGAGCAGTACTTC. It translates to CASSQGVYYEQYF. The chain combines TRBV14 with TRBJ2-7, with D unclear. V gave up 3 bases and J gave up 3 bases, with 9 bases separating them. From germline, CDR1 is SGHDN and CDR2 FVKESK. CDR3 size: 13 residues. The whole variable domain, remainder taken from reference TRBV14 and TRBJ2-7, is EAGVTQFPSHSVIEKGQTVTLRCDPISGHDNLYWYRRVMGKEIKFLLHFVKESKQDESGMPNNRFLAERTGGTYSTLKVQPAELEDSGVYFCASSQGVYYEQYFGPGTRLTVT.

This chain links TRBV6-5 with TRBJ2-2; perhaps TRBD2 as D (6 bases). The CDR3 has 13 amino acids. Germline lookup yields CDR1 MNHEY and CDR2 SVGAGI. Deletions cut 6 bases from V and 7 bases from J, with 12 bases between. The CDR3 region is CASREPAGGELFF. The CDR3 DNA is TGTGCCAGCAGGGAGCCAGCGGGCGGGGAGCTGTTTTTT.

The chain carries TRBV6-1 and TRBJ2-3; D is perhaps TRBD2 (5 bases). Germline assignment: CDR1 MNHNS and CDR2 SASEGT. This CDR3 is built from 14 residues. V lost 5 bases and J 6 bases, leaving 15 bases between the germline ends. The CDR3 is CASSINGLTDTQYF. The DNA of the CDR3 is TGTGCCAGCAGTATTAACGGACTTACCGATACGCAGTATTTT.

The chain links TRBV30 to TRBJ2-3, with TRBD1 matching 7 bases. V was pared by 3 bases and J by 1 base, with 4 bases of the junction left unmatched. The CDR3 is made up of 14 amino acids. Per germline, CDR1 GTSNPN and CDR2 SVGIG (reference sequence). Written as DNA, the CDR3 is TGTGCCTGGAGAACAGGGGTGGGCACAGATACGCAGTATTTT. This gives the protein CAWRTGVGTDTQYF.

The chain carries TRBV10-2 and TRBJ2-2; D not resolved. From germline, CDR1 is WSHSY and CDR2 SAAADI. V lost 8 bases, J lost 4 bases, and 8 bases lay in between. CDR3 length equals 12 residues. The CDR3 DNA follows: TGCGCCAGCGCCGATCCCACCGGGGAGCTGTTTTTT. Its protein is CASADPTGELFF.

The chain carries TRBV27 and TRBJ1-5, with 8 bases aligning to TRBD1. Losses at the gene ends were 6 bases for V and 5 bases for J; bases not matched to a gene: 9. The CDR3 contains 15 residues. The germline V gene has CDR1 MNHEY and CDR2 SMNVEV (reference sequence). The CDR3 DNA is TGTGCCAGCAGCCCCGACAGGGGAGTGGATCAGCCCCAGCATTTT. Protein: CASSPDRGVDQPQHF.

This clone has only one observation. This chain links TRBV7-2 with TRBJ1-2, with a weak D call TRBD1 (6 bases). The CDR3 length is 13 residues. Trimming stripped 7 bases from V and 8 bases from J, with 17 bases between. Germline CDR1 reads SGHTA; CDR2 reads FQGNSA. CDR3 DNA: TGTGCCAGCACCGCCGCAGGGGTCGCGGGCTACACCTTC. Translation gives CASTAAGVAGYTF. The whole variable domain, filled in from reference TRBV7-2 and TRBJ1-2, reads GAGVSQSPSNKVTEKGKDVELRCDPISGHTALYWYRQSLGQGLEFLIYFQGNSAPDKSGLPSDRFSAERTGGSVSTLTIQRTQQEDSAVYLCASTAAGVAGYTFGSGTRLTVV.

This chain connects TRBV9 to TRBJ1-2; possibly TRBD1 for D (5 bases). The CDR3 extends over 13 amino acids. Trimming took 6 bases from V and 4 from J, leaving 13 bases between them. CDR1 is SGDLS and CDR2 is YYNGEE in the germline V gene. The CDR3 bases are TGTGCCAGCACCGGGATGGGGGTCTATGGCTACACCTTC. Its protein is CASTGMGVYGYTF.

The chain employs TRBV7-9 and TRBJ1-3; D is undetermined. Germline V lookup: CDR1 SEHNR, CDR2 FQNEAQ (reference sequence). CDR3 length: 15 amino acids. The V and J ends lost 5 bases and 0 bases respectively, with 11 bases between them. The CDR3, as DNA: TGTGCCAGCAGCCCCACGGTAGGCTCTGGAAACACCATATATTTT. Translation: CASSPTVGSGNTIYF.

This clone has just a few counts. The chain is built from TRBV4-1 and TRBJ2-6; D possibly corresponds to TRBD1 (5 bases). The ends were cut back, 5 bases at V and 0 bases at J, with 17 bases in the middle. CDR1 and CDR2 from the germline V gene are MGHRA and YSYEKL. This CDR3 spans 18 amino acids. For the CDR3, the DNA is TGCGCCAGCAGCAACGGACAAAATTTCTACTCTGGGGCCAACGTCCTGACTTTC. Translating it yields CASSNGQNFYSGANVLTF.

The table lists this clone with a count of one. The chain uses TRBV5-4 and TRBJ1-2; D perhaps matches TRBD1 (5 bases). Germline CDR1 reads SGHNT; CDR2 reads YYREEE (reference sequence). The V and J ends lost 3 bases and 7 bases respectively, with 22 bases between them. CDR3 length: 16 amino acids. CDR3 bases: TGTGCCAGCAGCTCGGACCCCGGGACTCCATTCGGTGGCTACACCTTC. Translated: CASSSDPGTPFGGYTF.

This rearrangement joins TRBV30 to TRBJ1-3; D unresolved. CDR3 size: 14 residues. V gave up 8 bases and J gave up 0 bases, with 14 bases separating them. Per the germline V gene, CDR1 is GTSNPN and CDR2 is SVGIG (reference sequence). The DNA for the CDR3 is TGTGCCGGTGCCCGAAGTAACTCTGGAAACACCATATATTTT. Protein product: CAGARSNSGNTIYF.

The V gene is TRBV27, the J gene TRBJ2-3, with a possible D match to TRBD2 (6 bases). V dropped 2 bases and J dropped 4 bases, with 13 bases sitting between them. Per the germline V gene, CDR1 is MNHEY and CDR2 is SMNVEV (reference sequence). The CDR3 totals 15 residues. CDR3 nucleotides: TGTGCCAGCAGTTTAATGATAGGGGAGGCAGATACGCAGTATTTT. Its translation: CASSLMIGEADTQYF.

The CDR3 nucleotides read TGTGCCAGCAGCCTCGGACAGGGAAACTCCTACGAGCAGTACTTC. This gives the protein CASSLGQGNSYEQYF. This chain joins TRBV25-1 and TRBJ2-7; 8 bases are shared with TRBD1. This CDR3 spans 15 amino acids. Unmatched junction bases numbered 7, after V lost 6 bases and J lost 0 bases. Germline values: CDR1 MGHDK, CDR2 SYGVNS.

V is TRBV5-4 and J is TRBJ2-3, with TRBD2 matching 8 bases. The germline CDR1 and CDR2 sequences are SGHNT and YYREEE (reference sequence). V trimming: 4 bases; J trimming: 4 bases; junction bases outside the gene matches: 8. This CDR3 region has 15 residues. CDR3 amino acids: CASSPRTSFPDTQYF. The CDR3 coding sequence is TGTGCCAGCAGCCCCAGGACTAGCTTCCCAGATACGCAGTATTTT.

The CDR3 nucleotides read TGTGCCAGCAGCTTATCGTGGGCAGGTAACAATGAGCAGTTCTTC. This encodes CASSLSWAGNNEQFF. The chain uses TRBV7-2 and TRBJ2-1, with D unresolved. The CDR3 length is 15 residues. The germline V gene has CDR1 SGHTA and CDR2 FQGNSA. With 2 bases removed from V and 5 bases from J, the gap between germline ends came to 13 bases.

The chain has TRBV10-2 and TRBJ1-3; 9 bases are shared with TRBD1. CDR1 and CDR2 from the germline V gene are WSHSY and SAAADI. This CDR3 comprises 15 residues. V lost 5 bases and J lost 3; bases outside the gene matches: 5. The CDR3 region has the DNA TGCGCCAGCAGTCCGGGACAGGGTTTTGGAAACACCATATATTTT. Protein: CASSPGQGFGNTIYF.

The CDR3 reads CASQGNVNTEAFF. The CDR3 nucleotides are TGTGCTAGTCAAGGGAACGTGAACACTGAAGCTTTCTTT. The J gene is TRBJ1-1, the V gene TRBV12-5; no clear D gene. V lost 8 bases and J lost 0, with 10 bases in between. The CDR3 is 13 amino acids. Germline CDR1 is LGHNT and CDR2 is FRNRAP.